Sequencing of this T cell receptor beta chain was carried out in a study of cytomegalovirus exposure and HLA in healthy donors. Study-level findings and limits: In an earlier analysis, in approximately 570 donors, most V segments appeared productive either ~90% or ~30% of the time.

The V gene lost 5 bases and the J gene lost 4 bases, with 15 bases spanning the gap. The germline CDR1 and CDR2 sequences are SGHTA and FQGNSA. This CDR3 region has 14 residues. With 60 Vbeta and 13 Jbeta primers, the PCR was carried out. Profiled with immunoSEQ multiplex PCR; TCRdb holds only in-frame clones, not every one. The sample consists of 100,000 to 150,000 clones, 80% of them appearing once. With regard to this clone: Its target is unknown.

Donors showed nominal health when sampled, although they likely had unrecorded immune exposures. Source material: PBMCs. The gene calls are TRBV7-2 and TRBJ2-7, with a tentative D call TRBD1 (6 bases). This sequence originates from a woman between 40 and 50 years old in good health and CMV-seronegative. The CDR3 DNA reads TGTGCCAGCAGCCTAGAGGGGACAAGGTACGAGCAGTACTTC. Its translation: CASSLEGTRYEQYF.